Only a few counts were recorded for the clone carrying this T cell receptor (beta chain). The sample originates from a study of T-cell reconstitution after alpha-beta-depleted transplantation in children. CDR1 is SQVTM, CDR2 ANQGSEA, per germline. This CDR3 has 15 residues. Trimming stripped 3 bases from V and 1 base from J, with 12 bases between. Preparation of the TCRbeta library involved a method that used unique molecular identifiers. Each CDR3 protein gets one entry after TCRdb re-called the PCR reads with MiXCR. Of 250,000 to 350,000 distinct CDR3 sequences listed, almost 10% are singletons. This receptor was identified in a human donor who donated a stem cell graft to a child with SCID. Source: PBMCs from the stem cell graft donor, taken from the stem cell graft. This rearrangement joins TRBV29-1 to TRBJ2-2; TRBD2 might be the D (5 bases). Written as DNA, the CDR3 is TGCAGCGTTGACTCTATCGAGGGGAACACCGGGGAGCTGTTTTTT. This gives the protein CSVDSIEGNTGELFF.